This TCR beta chain came from a study of technical replicates of blood from several donors. CDR1 is SGHNT and CDR2 is YENEEA in the germline V gene. This CDR3 spans 15 amino acids. Trimming removed 4 bases from V and 5 bases from J; junction bases left unmatched: 8. This clone was observed a single time. Clones were read by immunoSEQ multiplex PCR, and TCRdb kept only the in-frame ones, dropping some. Of around 79,000 clones in the sample, just under 95% were seen once. The origin of this receptor is a human donor in good health. The chain is built from TRBV11-3 and TRBJ1-2; 9 nucleotides line up with TRBD1. The source material was T cells isolated from PBMCs. The CDR3 loop reads CASSSWTGVEYGYTF. CDR3 bases: TGTGCCAGCAGCTCATGGACAGGGGTGGAATATGGCTACACCTTC.